This T cell receptor (beta chain) was documented in a study of T cells in Graves' hyperthyroidism and ophthalmopathy. Study in general: Peripheral blood draws took place at initial diagnosis, ahead of any treatment.

Patients affected by ophthalmopathy presented a Clinical Activity Score of at least 3, a NOSPECS grade of at least 4, and disease duration below 3 months. Of note for this clonotype: The antigen remains undetermined.

Overall study findings and caveats: A 13 V-J model separated ophthalmopathy from stable hyperthyroidism.

RNA transcripts were the template for amplifying TCR beta CDR3 regions. When the TCR CDR3 underwent first-round RT-PCR, the HTBI primer set was used. Each CDR3 protein gets one entry after TCRdb re-called the multiplex PCR reads with MiXCR. The sample shows almost 250,000 distinct CDR3 sequences, approximately 25% of them seen only once. The V and J ends lost 4 bases and 0 bases, in that order; junction bases with no gene match: 6. The CDR3 contains 16 residues. The TCR comes from a woman in her thirties or forties with Graves' ophthalmopathy. Sequencing was done on a sample of blood. The chain employs TRBV12-3 or TRBV12-4 and TRBJ1-3, with 7 bases matching TRBD1. The CDR3 DNA sequence: TGTGCCAGCAGTTGGTTGACAGGGACCTCTGGAAACACCATATATTTT. Encoded protein: CASSWLTGTSGNTIYF.